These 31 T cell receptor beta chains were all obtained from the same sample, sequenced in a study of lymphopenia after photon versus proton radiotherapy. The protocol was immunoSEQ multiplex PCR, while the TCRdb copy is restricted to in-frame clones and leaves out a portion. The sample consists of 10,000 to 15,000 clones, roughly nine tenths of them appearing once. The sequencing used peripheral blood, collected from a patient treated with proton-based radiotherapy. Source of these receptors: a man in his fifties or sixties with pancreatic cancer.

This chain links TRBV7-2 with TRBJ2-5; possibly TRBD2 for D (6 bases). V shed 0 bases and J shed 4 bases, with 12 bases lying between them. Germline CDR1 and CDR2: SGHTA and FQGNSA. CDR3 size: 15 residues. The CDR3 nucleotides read TGTGCCAGCAGCTTAGCTAGCGGTTCAGCAGAGACCCAGTACTTC. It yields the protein CASSLASGSAETQYF. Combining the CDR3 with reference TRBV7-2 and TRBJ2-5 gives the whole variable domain GAGVSQSPSNKVTEKGKDVELRCDPISGHTALYWYRQSLGQGLEFLIYFQGNSAPDKSGLPSDRFSAERTGGSVSTLTIQRTQQEDSAVYLCASSLASGSAETQYFGPGTRLLVL.

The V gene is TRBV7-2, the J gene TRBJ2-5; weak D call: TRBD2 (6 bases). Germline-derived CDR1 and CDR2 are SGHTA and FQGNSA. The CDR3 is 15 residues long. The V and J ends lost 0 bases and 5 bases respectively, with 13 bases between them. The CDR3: CASSLAGGEAETQYF. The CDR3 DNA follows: TGTGCCAGCAGCTTAGCGGGGGGAGAGGCGGAGACCCAGTACTTC.

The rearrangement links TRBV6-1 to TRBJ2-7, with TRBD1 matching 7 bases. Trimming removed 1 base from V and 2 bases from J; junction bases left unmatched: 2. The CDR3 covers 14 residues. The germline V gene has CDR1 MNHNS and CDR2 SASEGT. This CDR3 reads CASSEGTGAYEQYF. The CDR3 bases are TGTGCCAGCAGTGAAGGGACAGGTGCCTACGAGCAGTACTTC.

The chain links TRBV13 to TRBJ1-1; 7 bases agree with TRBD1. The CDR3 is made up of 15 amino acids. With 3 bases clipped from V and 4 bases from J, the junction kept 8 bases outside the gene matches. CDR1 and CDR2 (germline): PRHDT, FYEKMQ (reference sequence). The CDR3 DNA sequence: TGTGCCAGCAGCTTTAAATCAGGGGGATCCACTGAAGCTTTCTTT. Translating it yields CASSFKSGGSTEAFF.

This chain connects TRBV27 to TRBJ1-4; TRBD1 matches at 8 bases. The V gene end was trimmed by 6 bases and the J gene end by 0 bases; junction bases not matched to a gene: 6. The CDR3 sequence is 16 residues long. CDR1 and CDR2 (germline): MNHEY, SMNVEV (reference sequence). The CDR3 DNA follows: TGTGCCAGCAGAATCAGGGGGCCCTCAACTAATGAAAAACTGTTTTTT. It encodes CASRIRGPSTNEKLFF.

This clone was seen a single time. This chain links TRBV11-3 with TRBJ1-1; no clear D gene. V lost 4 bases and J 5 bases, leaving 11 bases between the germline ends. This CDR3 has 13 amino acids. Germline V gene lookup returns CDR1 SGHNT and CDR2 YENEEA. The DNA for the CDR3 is TGTGCCAGCAGCTCAACCATTTGGACTGAAGCTTTCTTT. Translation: CASSSTIWTEAFF. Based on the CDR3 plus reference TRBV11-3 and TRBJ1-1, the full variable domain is EAGVVQSPRYKIIEKKQPVAFWCNPISGHNTLYWYLQNLGQGPELLIRYENEEAVDDSQLPKDRFSAERLKGVDSTLKIQPAELGDSAVYLCASSSTIWTEAFFGQGTRLTVV.

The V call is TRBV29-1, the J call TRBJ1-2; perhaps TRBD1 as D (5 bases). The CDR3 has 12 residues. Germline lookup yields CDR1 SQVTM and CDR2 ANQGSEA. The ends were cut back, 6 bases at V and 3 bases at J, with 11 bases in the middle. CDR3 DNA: TGCAGCGTGGCCACAGGCGACTATGGCTACACCTTC. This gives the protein CSVATGDYGYTF.

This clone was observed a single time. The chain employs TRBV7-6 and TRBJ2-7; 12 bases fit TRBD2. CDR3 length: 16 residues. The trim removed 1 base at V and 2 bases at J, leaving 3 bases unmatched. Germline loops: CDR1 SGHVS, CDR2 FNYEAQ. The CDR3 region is CASSLGTSGTTYEQYF. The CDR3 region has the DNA TGTGCCAGCAGCTTAGGGACTAGCGGGACCACCTACGAGCAGTACTTC.

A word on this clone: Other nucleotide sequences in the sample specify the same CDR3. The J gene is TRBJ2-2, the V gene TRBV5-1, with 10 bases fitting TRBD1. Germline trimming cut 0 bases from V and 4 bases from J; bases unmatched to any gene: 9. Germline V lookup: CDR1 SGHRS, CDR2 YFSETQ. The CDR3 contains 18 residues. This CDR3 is CASSLAGWTGGGTGELFF. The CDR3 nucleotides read TGCGCCAGCAGCTTGGCCGGGTGGACAGGGGGGGGCACCGGGGAGCTGTTTTTT.

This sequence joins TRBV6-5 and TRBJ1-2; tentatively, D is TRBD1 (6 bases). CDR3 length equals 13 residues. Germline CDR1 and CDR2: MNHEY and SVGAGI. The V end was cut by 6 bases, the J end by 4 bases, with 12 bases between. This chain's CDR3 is CASSIGGAYGYTF. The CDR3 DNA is TGTGCCAGCAGCATCGGGGGCGCCTATGGCTACACCTTC.

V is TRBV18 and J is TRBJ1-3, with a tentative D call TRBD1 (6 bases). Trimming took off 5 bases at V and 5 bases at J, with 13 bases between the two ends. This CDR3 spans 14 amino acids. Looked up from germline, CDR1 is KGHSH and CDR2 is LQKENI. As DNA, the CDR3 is TGTGCCAGCTCAGCACAGGGTCAAAGAAACACCATATATTTT. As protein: CASSAQGQRNTIYF. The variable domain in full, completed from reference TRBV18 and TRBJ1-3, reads NAGVMQNPRHLVRRRGQEARLRCSPMKGHSHVYWYRQLPEEGLKFMVYLQKENIIDESGMPKERFSAEFPKEGPSILRIQQVVRGDSAAYFCASSAQGQRNTIYFGEGSWLTVV.

DNA of the CDR3: TGTGCCAGCAGGGATACAATTTACAATGAGCAGTTCTTC. The encoded protein is CASRDTIYNEQFF. The rearrangement uses TRBV27 and TRBJ2-1; no definite D call. CDR3 size: 13 residues. Germline V lookup: CDR1 MNHEY, CDR2 SMNVEV (reference sequence). V was shortened by 6 bases and J by 4 bases, with 10 bases between the two germline ends.

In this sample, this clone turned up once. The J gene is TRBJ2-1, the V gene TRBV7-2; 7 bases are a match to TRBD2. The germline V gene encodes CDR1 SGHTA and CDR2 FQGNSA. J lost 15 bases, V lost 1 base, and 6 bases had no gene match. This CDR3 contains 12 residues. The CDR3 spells CASSLVSGTRFF. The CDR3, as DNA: TGTGCCAGCAGCTTAGTCAGCGGGACTCGGTTCTTC.

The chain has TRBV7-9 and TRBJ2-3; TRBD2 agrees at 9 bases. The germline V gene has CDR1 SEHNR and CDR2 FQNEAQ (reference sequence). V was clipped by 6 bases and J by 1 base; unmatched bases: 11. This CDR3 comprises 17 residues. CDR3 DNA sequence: TGTGCCAGCAGTCGCGTTAGCGGGAGTTCAGGCACAGATACGCAGTATTTT. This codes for CASSRVSGSSGTDTQYF.

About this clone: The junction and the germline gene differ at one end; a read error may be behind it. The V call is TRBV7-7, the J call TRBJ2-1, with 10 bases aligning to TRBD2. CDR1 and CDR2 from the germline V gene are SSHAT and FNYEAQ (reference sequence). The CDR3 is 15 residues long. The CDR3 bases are TGTGCTAGCAGCGAGCGGGAGGGGCCCGTCGATGAGCAGTTCTTC. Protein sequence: CASSEREGPVDEQFF.

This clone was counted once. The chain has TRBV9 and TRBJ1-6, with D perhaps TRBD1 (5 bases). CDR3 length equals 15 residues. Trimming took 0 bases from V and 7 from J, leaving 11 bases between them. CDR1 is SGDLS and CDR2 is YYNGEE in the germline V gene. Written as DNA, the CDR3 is TGTGCCAGCAGCGTAGGTGAAGGGGCGAATTCACCCCTCCACTTT. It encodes CASSVGEGANSPLHF.

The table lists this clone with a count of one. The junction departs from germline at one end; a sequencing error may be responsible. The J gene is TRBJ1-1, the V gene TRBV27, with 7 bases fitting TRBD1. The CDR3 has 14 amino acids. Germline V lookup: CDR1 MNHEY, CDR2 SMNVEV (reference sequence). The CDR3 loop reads CASSLIQGNAEAFF. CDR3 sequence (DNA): TGTGCCAGCAGTTTAATACAGGGGAACGCTGAAGCTTTCTTT.

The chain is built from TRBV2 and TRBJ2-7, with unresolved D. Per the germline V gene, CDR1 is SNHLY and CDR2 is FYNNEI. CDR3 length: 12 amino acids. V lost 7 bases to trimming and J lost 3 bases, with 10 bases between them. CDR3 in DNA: TGTGCCAGCATCAGGATTCACTACGAGCAGTACTTC. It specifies CASIRIHYEQYF.

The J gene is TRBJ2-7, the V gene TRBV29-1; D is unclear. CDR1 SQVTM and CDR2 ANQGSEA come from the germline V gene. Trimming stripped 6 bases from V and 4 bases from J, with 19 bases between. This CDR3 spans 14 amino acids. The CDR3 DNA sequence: TGCAGCGTCGTAATACCCCGAGAATCTTACGAGCAGTACTTC. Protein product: CSVVIPRESYEQYF.

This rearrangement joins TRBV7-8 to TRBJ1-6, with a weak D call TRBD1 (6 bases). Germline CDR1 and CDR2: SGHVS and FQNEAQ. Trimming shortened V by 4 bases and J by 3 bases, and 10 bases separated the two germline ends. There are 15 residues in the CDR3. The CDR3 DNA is TGTGCCAGCAGCTCCCCGGGACACTATAATTCACCCCTCCACTTT. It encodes CASSSPGHYNSPLHF.

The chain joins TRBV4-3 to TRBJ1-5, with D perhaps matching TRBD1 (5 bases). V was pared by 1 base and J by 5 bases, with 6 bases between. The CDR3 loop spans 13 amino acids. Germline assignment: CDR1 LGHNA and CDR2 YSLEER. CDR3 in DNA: TGCGCCAGCAGCCAAGGAGGGGATCAGCCCCAGCATTTT. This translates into CASSQGGDQPQHF.

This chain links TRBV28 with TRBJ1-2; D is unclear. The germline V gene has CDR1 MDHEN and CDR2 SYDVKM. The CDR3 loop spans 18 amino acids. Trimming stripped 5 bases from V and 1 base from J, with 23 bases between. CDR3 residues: CASSPPPPRVGSNYGYTF. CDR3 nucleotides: TGTGCCAGCAGTCCCCCGCCCCCCCGCGTGGGCAGTAACTATGGCTACACCTTC.

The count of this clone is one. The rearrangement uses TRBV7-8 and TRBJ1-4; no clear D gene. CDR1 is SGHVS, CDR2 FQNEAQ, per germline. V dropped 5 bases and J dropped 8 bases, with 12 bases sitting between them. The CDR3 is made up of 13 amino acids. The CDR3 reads CASSGRVAEKLFF. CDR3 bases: TGTGCCAGCAGCGGGCGGGTGGCAGAAAAACTGTTTTTT.

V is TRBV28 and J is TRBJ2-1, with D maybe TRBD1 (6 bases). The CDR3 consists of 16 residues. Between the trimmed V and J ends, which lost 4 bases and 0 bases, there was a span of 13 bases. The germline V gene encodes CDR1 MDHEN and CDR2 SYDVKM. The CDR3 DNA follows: TGTGCCAGCAGTTCCCCCGACAGGCCCTCCTACAATGAGCAGTTCTTC. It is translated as CASSSPDRPSYNEQFF.

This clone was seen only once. The CDR3 region is CASSLWGVTGGEHGELFF. The CDR3 nucleotides are TGTGCCAGCAGTTTATGGGGTGTGACAGGGGGCGAGCACGGGGAGCTGTTTTTT. The chain links TRBV28 to TRBJ2-2; 10 nucleotides match TRBD1. The CDR3 totals 18 residues. Germline V CDR1 and CDR2: MDHEN, SYDVKM. The ends lost 0 bases at V and 7 bases at J; junction bases unmatched: 11.

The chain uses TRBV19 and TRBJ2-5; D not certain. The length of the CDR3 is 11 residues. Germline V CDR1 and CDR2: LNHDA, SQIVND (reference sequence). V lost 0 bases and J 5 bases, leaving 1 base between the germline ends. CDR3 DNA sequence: TGTGCCAGTAGTATAGATGAGACCCAGTACTTC. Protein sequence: CASSIDETQYF. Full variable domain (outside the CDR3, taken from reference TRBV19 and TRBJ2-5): DGGITQSPKYLFRKEGQNVTLSCEQNLNHDAMYWYRQDPGQGLRLIYYSQIVNDFQKGDIAEGYSVSREKKESFPLTVTSAQKNPTAFYLCASSIDETQYFGPGTRLLVL.

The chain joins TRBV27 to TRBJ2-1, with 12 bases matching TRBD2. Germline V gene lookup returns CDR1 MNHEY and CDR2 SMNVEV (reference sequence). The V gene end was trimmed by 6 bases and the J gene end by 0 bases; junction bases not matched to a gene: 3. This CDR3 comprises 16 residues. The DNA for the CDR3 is TGTGCCAGCAGACTAGCGGGAGGACTCTCCTACAATGAGCAGTTCTTC. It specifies CASRLAGGLSYNEQFF.

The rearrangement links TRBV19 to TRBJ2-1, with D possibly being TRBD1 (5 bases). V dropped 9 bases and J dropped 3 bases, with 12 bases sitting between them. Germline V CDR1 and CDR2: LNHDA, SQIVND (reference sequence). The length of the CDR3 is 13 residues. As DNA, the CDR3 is TGTGCCAGCGCAAGGGGTGGCTACAATGAGCAGTTCTTC. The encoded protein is CASARGGYNEQFF.

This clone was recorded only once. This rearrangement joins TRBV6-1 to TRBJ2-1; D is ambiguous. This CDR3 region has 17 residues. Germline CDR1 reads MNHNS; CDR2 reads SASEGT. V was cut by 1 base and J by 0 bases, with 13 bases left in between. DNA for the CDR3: TGTGCCAGCAGTGAAGAACCCCGGGTAAGCTCCTACAATGAGCAGTTCTTC. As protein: CASSEEPRVSSYNEQFF.

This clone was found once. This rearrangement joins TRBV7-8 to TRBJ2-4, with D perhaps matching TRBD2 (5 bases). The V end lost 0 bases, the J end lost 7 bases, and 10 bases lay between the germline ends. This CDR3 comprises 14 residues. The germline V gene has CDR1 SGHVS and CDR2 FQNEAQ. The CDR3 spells CASSLAGVVNIQYF. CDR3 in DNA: TGTGCCAGCAGCTTAGCGGGAGTGGTTAACATTCAGTACTTC.

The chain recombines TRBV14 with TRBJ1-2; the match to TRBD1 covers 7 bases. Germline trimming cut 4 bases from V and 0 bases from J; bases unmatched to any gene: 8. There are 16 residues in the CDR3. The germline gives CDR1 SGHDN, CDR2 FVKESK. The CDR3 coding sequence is TGTGCCAGCAGCCCTCTCGACAGGGCCCCTAACTATGGCTACACCTTC. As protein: CASSPLDRAPNYGYTF.